The source of this T cell receptor beta chain is a study of OX40 agonist ivuxolimab in advanced cancers. Some background on the complete study: Ivuxolimab was an agonistic, fully human IgG2 monoclonal antibody directed against OX40 (CD134), a costimulatory receptor. Intravenous ivuxolimab was administered to patients every 2 weeks at six dose levels: 0.01, 0.1, 0.3, 1.5, 3 and 10 mg/kg. Of the approximately 53 patients in dose escalation, about 19 had hepatocellular carcinoma, approximately 15 had melanoma, 9 had renal cell carcinoma and 9 had head and neck cancer. In the dose-escalation cohort, over 65% of patients were male, and the mean age was roughly 60 years, with a range of 23 to 79. Patients were allowed to have had prior anti-PD-1, anti-PD-L1 or anti-CTLA-4 therapy, and approximately 37% of the dose-escalation patients had been treated with checkpoint inhibitors. Three dose-escalation patients achieved partial responses, one with hepatocellular carcinoma and two with cutaneous melanoma. The point of sequencing TCRbeta in the periphery was to test whether ivuxolimab changed TCR sequence diversity and drove clonal T-cell expansion. The monotherapy dose-escalation portion (N of about 50 patients) of the phase I ivuxolimab trial is reported in the paper.

For sequencing of the TCRbeta CDR3 region, genomic DNA was extracted from the sorted cells. The immunoSEQ Assay was used for sequencing of TCRbeta CDR3 regions. Sourced from immuneACCESS, this table was stored by TCRdb with only in-frame sequences that have V and J called. A share of the clones is absent; for the studies checked, an unresolved V gene accounts for under half, and the remainder has no known explanation. In all, the sample holds roughly 100,000 clones, and around nine tenths of those were seen once. The ten largest clones represent around 0.85% of the sample. The full study reports these points: Low levels of normalized T-cell clonal expansion were also seen in some nonresponding patients. At doses of 0.1 to 3.0 mg/kg, clonal expansion of both CD4+ and CD8+ blood T cells was observed from baseline to week 6. In partial responders in the 0.1-3.0 mg/kg groups, normalized peripheral clonal expansion was found to be among the lowest, especially among CD8+ T cells. After ivuxolimab, expanded clones were on average more numerous among CD8+ T cells than among CD4+ T cells. The antigen specificity of the peripheral T cells that underwent clonal expansion was not determined.

The trial excluded patients who had a history of autoimmune disease or were on systemic immunosuppression. Peripheral blood for TCR sequencing was collected from all dose cohorts at baseline, on cycle 4 day 1, and on cycle 7 day 1. Samples were obtained from an open-label, multicenter, first-in-human phase I dose-escalation trial of ivuxolimab. Adults with locally advanced or metastatic head and neck squamous cell, hepatocellular, melanoma or renal cell carcinoma were enrolled in the trial. CD4+ and CD8+ T cells were sorted separately from peripheral blood before TCR sequencing. For this clone: There is no known antigen for this receptor. The sample holds no much larger clone one base away, and base qualities are not on file.

The CDR1 and CDR2 encoded by the germline V gene (reference sequence) are SEHNR and FQNEAQ. The junction shows trimming of 1 base on V and 3 bases on J, and the gene matches do not reach 5 bases of it. The CDR3, from cysteine to phenylalanine, totals 16 residues. Left in the record is the CDR3 DNA by itself, 48 bases read in frame from the first base. This clonotype was sampled from an adult with an advanced solid tumor such as melanoma, head and neck, liver or kidney cancer. The starting material was CD4+ or CD8+ T cells sorted from blood, obtained in a trial of the OX40 agonist ivuxolimab. The rearranged segments are TRBV7-9 and TRBJ1-5, and TRBD1 matches 8 of the central bases. In nucleotide form, the sequence is TGTGCCAGCAGCTTAGGCGCAGGGGGCGACAATCAGCCCCAGCATTTT. Its coded protein is CASSLGAGGDNQPQHF.